This T cell receptor (beta chain) was identified during a study of spatial heterogeneity in lung cancer. Described time point: sample taken at primary tumor resection. Tumor, nontumor lung or frozen PBMC supplied whole RNA, sequenced without sorting. This clonotype was observed at least ten times. TCR cDNA molecules were tagged individually, and each one carried a unique molecular identifier. TCRdb independently ran MiXCR on the 5' RACE reads; one entry per CDR3 protein. The sample yields approximately 40,000 distinct CDR3 sequences, around 7% seen once. CDR1 is SGHAT and CDR2 is FQNNGV in the germline V gene. The V end lost 5 bases, the J end lost 1 base, and 13 bases lay between the germline ends. CDR3 size: 15 residues.

The receptor was isolated from a female donor with early-stage non-small cell lung cancer. The V gene is TRBV11-2, the J gene TRBJ2-3; a possible D gene is TRBD1 (6 bases). This material consisted of PBMCs, taken at surgery. The chain's CDR3 is CASSDRTEGTDTQYF. CDR3 DNA: TGTGCCAGCAGCGACCGGACAGAGGGCACAGATACGCAGTATTTT.